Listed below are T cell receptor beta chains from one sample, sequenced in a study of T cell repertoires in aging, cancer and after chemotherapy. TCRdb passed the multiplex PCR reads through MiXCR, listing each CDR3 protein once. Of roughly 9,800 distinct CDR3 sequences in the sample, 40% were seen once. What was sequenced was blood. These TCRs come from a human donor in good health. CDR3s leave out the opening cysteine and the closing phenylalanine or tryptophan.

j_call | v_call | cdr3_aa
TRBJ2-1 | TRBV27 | ASHPGGGRFNEQF
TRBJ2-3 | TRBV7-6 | ASSLLAGADTQY
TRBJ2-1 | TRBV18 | ASSPQGYYNEQF
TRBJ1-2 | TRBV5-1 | ASSLSEINYGYT
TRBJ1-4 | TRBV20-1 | SFGAGEKLF
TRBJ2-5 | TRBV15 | ATSRRPVGGQETQY
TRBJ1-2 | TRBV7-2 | ASSQARTGNYGYT
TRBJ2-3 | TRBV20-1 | SAARGPNRVSQY
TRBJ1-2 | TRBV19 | ASSIGTGGFYSRDGYT
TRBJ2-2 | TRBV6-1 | ASRPYRGTGELF
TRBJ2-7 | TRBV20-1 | SARVSGVYEQY
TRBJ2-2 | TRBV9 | ASSEFTGSRANTGELF
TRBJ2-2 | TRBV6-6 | ASSSRTVNTGELF
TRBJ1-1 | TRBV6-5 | ASSYDADLNTEAF
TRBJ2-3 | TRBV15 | ATSRASDTQY
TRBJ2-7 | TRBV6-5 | ASSYRDSSYEQY
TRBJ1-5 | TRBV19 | ASSIWQGAGQPQH
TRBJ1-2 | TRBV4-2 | ASSQAGTAPYGYT
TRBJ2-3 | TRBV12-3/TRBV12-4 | ASSPGPGLYTDTQY
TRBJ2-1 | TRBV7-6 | ASSRRQGDNEQF
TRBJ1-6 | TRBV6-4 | ASSPGTANSPLH
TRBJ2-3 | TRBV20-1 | SARGASGGHAITDTQY
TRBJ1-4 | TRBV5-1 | ASSLPTGANEKLF
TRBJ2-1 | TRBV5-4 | ASSLWVLAAF
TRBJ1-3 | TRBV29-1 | SVVQGTGNTIY
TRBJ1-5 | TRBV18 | ASLNRVEACNQPQH
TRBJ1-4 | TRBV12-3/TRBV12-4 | ASRKGQLNEKLF
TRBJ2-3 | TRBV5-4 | ASSVGQGRGQY
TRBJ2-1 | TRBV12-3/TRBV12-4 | ASSLAGSFYNEQF